The clone carrying this TCR beta chain came up a few times. The data were taken from a study of T-cell memory formation after mild COVID-19. Constant-segment-primed 5'RACE gave TCR alpha and TCR beta cDNA libraries with sample barcodes and UMIs. MiXCR, run by TCRdb on the 5' RACE reads, gives a single entry per CDR3 protein. This sample has 300,000 to 350,000 distinct CDR3 sequences, with about 13% found just once. Between the trimmed V and J ends, which lost 5 bases and 0 bases, there was a span of 14 bases. CDR3 length: 15 residues. The rearrangement uses TRBV12-3 or TRBV12-4 and TRBJ2-7; perhaps TRBD1 as D (6 bases). The sample taken for sequencing was PBMCs or a T cell subset sorted from them (not recorded which). The clonotype originates from a man aged 18 to 35 who had mild COVID-19 (a few samples of this study predate the infection). Cell type and time point are not known. In DNA, the CDR3 is TGTGCCAGCAGTCCGGACAGCGAAAGCTCCTACGAGCAGTACTTC. Protein: CASSPDSESSYEQYF.